Given below is one T cell receptor (beta chain) in context. What it recognizes is unknown. Unique molecular identifiers (one per individual cDNA molecule) were attached. Each CDR3 protein gets one entry after TCRdb re-called the 5' RACE reads with MiXCR. Of about 56,000 distinct CDR3 sequences listed, 8% to 11% were seen once; the top ten hold 5.5% to 7.5%. The data were obtained in a study of early T cells in non-severe SARS-CoV-2 infection. Study background: Whole-blood bulk RNA, unsorted, was sequenced, and chains were unpaired.

Whole-study results and caveats: Anti-spike CD8 responses were favored in VDJdb matching, and private and CD4 specificities were missed.

V shed 5 bases and J shed 0 bases, with 9 bases lying between them. Looked up from germline, CDR1 is MNHEY and CDR2 is SVGAGI. The CDR3 is 14 amino acids. The material sequenced was whole blood. The receptor's source is an adult who was a healthcare worker with PCR-confirmed SARS-CoV-2 infection or an uninfected control (not recorded which). The chain links TRBV6-5 to TRBJ2-3; no reliable D call. The chain's CDR3 is CASSNLGSTDTQYF. CDR3 bases: TGTGCCAGCAGTAACCTAGGTAGCACAGATACGCAGTATTTT.